The clone carrying this T cell receptor (beta chain) was seen a handful of times. Antigen specificity is unknown. Researchers took RNA transcripts and amplified the TCR beta CDR3 regions from them. The HTBI primer set served for first-round RT-PCR of the TCR CDR3. TCRdb itself ran the multiplex PCR reads through MiXCR, one entry per CDR3 protein. The table includes 730,000 or so distinct CDR3 sequences, approximately 18% detected once. The sample originates from a study of T cells in Graves' hyperthyroidism and ophthalmopathy. Hyperthyroidism was newly diagnosed in patients aged 18 to 65 (duration under 2 months). Uncontrolled infection, other autoimmune disease, pregnancy or lactation led to exclusion. When hyperthyroidism was first diagnosed, the blood sample was taken, preceding any ophthalmopathy symptoms. CDR1 is KGHDR and CDR2 is SFDVKD in the germline V gene. This CDR3 has 13 residues. V lost 6 bases to trimming and J lost 4 bases, with 11 bases between them.

Broader study findings: It was a median 6.5 months before onset that the model predicted ophthalmopathy.

The receptor comes from a woman between 45 and 65 years old with Graves' hyperthyroidism that later progressed to Graves' ophthalmopathy. The sequenced sample consisted of blood. V is TRBV24-1 and J is TRBJ1-1; no clear D gene. CDR3 in amino acids: CATSFRDTTEAFF. In DNA, the CDR3 is TGTGCCACCAGTTTTCGGGATACCACTGAAGCTTTCTTT.